This T cell receptor (beta chain) was identified during a study of blood T cell repertoires in COVID-19. In the study overall: COVID-19 samples, acute and convalescent, were from the United States, Italy and Spain. The cDNA or gDNA used as material had been derived from T cells, B-cell-depleted T cells, or PBMCs.

Trimming at V came to 3 bases and at J to 1 base, leaving 8 bases not matched to a gene. CDR3 length equals 16 residues. Per the germline V gene, CDR1 is KGHSH and CDR2 is LQKENI. Enrolled during active infection, Seattle patients were then followed longitudinally. As originally analysed: By means of reference gene primer amplification, nucleated cell counts were estimated. TCRdb's table, derived via immunoSEQ multiplex PCR, lists solely in-frame clones and lacks some. Clone size and the V and J calls come from that table; the DNA yielded D and trimming. This sample yields 250,000 to 350,000 clones, of which about 85% are seen a single time; roughly 0.87% belongs to the top ten.

The chain carries TRBV18 and TRBJ2-7; 8 bases align to TRBD1. The specimen sequenced was peripheral blood. The clonotype was recovered from a human donor with COVID-19, enrolled during active disease. The donor label of this sample is uncertain. Here the CDR3 reads CASSPLDRGSSYEQYF. DNA of the CDR3: TGTGCCAGCTCACCGCTAGACAGGGGATCGTCCTACGAGCAGTACTTC. Full variable domain (missing parts from reference TRBV18 and TRBJ2-7): NAGVMQNPRHLVRRRGQEARLRCSPMKGHSHVYWYRQLPEEGLKFMVYLQKENIIDESGMPKERFSAEFPKEGPSILRIQQVVRGDSAAYFCASSPLDRGSSYEQYFGPGTRLTVT.